This passage covers 9 T cell receptor beta chains from one sample sequenced in a study of blood T cell repertoires in COVID-19. Here immunoSEQ multiplex PCR was the method, and the copy in TCRdb shows in-frame clones only, minus some. This sample has 85,000 to 100,000 clones, with roughly 83% found just once. The sample was peripheral blood. These receptors were taken from a human donor in a cohort sampled during active COVID-19.

The chain has TRBV12-5 and TRBJ2-7; 8 bases fit TRBD1. Per germline, CDR1 LGHNT and CDR2 FRNRAP. V lost 1 base to trimming and J lost 2 bases; unmatched junction nucleotides: 19. The CDR3 is made up of 20 amino acids. The CDR3 DNA sequence: TGTGCTAGTGGTTTGGGAAACCGGGACAGGTTCTACATCCCAACCTACGAGCAGTACTTC. This encodes CASGLGNRDRFYIPTYEQYF.

The chain joins TRBV19 to TRBJ2-5, with 8 bases identical to TRBD2. The germline V gene has CDR1 LNHDA and CDR2 SQIVND (reference sequence). The CDR3 loop spans 15 amino acids. V lost 5 bases and J lost 2; bases outside the gene matches: 7. The CDR3 sequence is CASSVGLVVQETQYF. Here the CDR3 DNA reads TGTGCCAGTAGTGTGGGACTAGTCGTTCAAGAGACCCAGTACTTC.

This rearrangement joins TRBV19 to TRBJ2-1, with 8 bases that match TRBD2. The V gene end was trimmed by 5 bases and the J gene end by 0 bases; junction bases not matched to a gene: 6. The CDR3 is 16 residues long. Germline CDR1 reads LNHDA; CDR2 reads SQIVND (reference sequence). The CDR3: CASSRTSGGSYNEQFF. CDR3 sequence (DNA): TGTGCCAGTAGTCGTACTAGCGGAGGCTCCTACAATGAGCAGTTCTTC. Full variable domain (remainder filled in from reference TRBV19 and TRBJ2-1): DGGITQSPKYLFRKEGQNVTLSCEQNLNHDAMYWYRQDPGQGLRLIYYSQIVNDFQKGDIAEGYSVSREKKESFPLTVTSAQKNPTAFYLCASSRTSGGSYNEQFFGPGTRLTVL.

Written as DNA, the CDR3 is TGTGCCAGCAGGGCAGGGGACACCGGGGAGCTGTTTTTT. Translation: CASRAGDTGELFF. The chain couples TRBV6-5 to TRBJ2-2; tentative D call: TRBD1 (6 bases). Germline V lookup: CDR1 MNHEY, CDR2 SVGAGI. The CDR3 covers 13 residues. Trimming removed 6 bases at V and 3 bases at J, with 8 bases between.

The chain uses TRBV19 and TRBJ2-5, with 10 nucleotides matching TRBD2. Germline loops: CDR1 LNHDA, CDR2 SQIVND (reference sequence). V lost 4 bases to trimming and J lost 4 bases; unmatched junction nucleotides: 6. The length of the CDR3 is 15 residues. In DNA form, the CDR3 reads TGTGCCAGTAGTAAACCCCTAGCGGGAGTAGAGACCCAGTACTTC. It translates to CASSKPLAGVETQYF.

The rearrangement uses TRBV20-1 and TRBJ2-5; weak D call: TRBD2 (6 bases). Between the trimmed V and J ends, which lost 4 bases and 5 bases, there was a span of 8 bases. The CDR3 length is 11 residues. Germline V gene sequence: CDR1 DFQATT, CDR2 SNEGSKA (reference sequence). CDR3 bases: TGCAGTGCTATGGGGACTGAGACCCAGTACTTC. This gives the protein CSAMGTETQYF.

The J gene is TRBJ2-3, the V gene TRBV11-3, with a tentative D call TRBD1 (6 bases). The V and J ends lost 3 bases and 0 bases respectively, with 13 bases between them. Germline assignment: CDR1 SGHNT and CDR2 YENEEA. The CDR3 sequence is 16 residues long. The CDR3 bases are TGTGCCAGCAGCTTTAGGACAGAAAAGAGCACAGATACGCAGTATTTT. Translation gives CASSFRTEKSTDTQYF.

The rearrangement uses TRBV6-4 and TRBJ2-1; 10 bases match TRBD2. The V segment lost 4 bases and the J segment 8 bases; nucleotides outside the gene matches: 8. The CDR3 has 15 residues. The germline V gene has CDR1 MRHNA and CDR2 SNTAGT. The DNA of the CDR3 is TGTGCCAGCAGTGCTGAAGCGGGAGGGGGCGATGAGCAGTTCTTC. It codes for CASSAEAGGGDEQFF.

The chain joins TRBV3-1 (or the pseudogene TRBV3-2) to TRBJ1-1, with D hard to call. CDR3 length: 12 amino acids. Germline V lookup: CDR1 LGHDT, CDR2 YNNKEL (reference sequence). V was clipped by 2 bases and J by 11 bases, with 12 bases between them. In DNA form, the CDR3 reads TGTGCCAGCAGCCAATATGGTCTTCGGGCTTTCTTT. Protein sequence: CASSQYGLRAFF.